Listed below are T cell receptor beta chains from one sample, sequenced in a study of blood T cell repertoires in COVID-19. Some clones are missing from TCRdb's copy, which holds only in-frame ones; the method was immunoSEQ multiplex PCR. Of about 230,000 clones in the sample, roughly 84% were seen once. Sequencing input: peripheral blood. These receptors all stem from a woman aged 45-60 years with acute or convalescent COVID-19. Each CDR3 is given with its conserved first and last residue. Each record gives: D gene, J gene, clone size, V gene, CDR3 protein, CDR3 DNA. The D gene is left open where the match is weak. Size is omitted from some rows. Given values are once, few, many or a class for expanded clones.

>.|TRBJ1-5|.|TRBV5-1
CASSPGEGGGNQPQHF
TGCGCCAGCAGCCCCGGGGAGGGGGGTGGCAATCAGCCCCAGCATTTT
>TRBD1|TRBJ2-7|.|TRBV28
CASSLKGAEQYF
TGTGCCAGCAGTTTAAAGGGGGCCGAGCAGTACTTC
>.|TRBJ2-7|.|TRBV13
CASSLGAGIYEQYF
TGTGCCAGCAGCTTAGGGGCAGGTATATACGAGCAGTACTTC
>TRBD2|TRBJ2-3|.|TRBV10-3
CAISESSGSLLIPSNTQYF
TGTGCCATCAGTGAGAGTAGCGGGAGCCTCCTTATCCCCAGTAATACGCAGTATTTT
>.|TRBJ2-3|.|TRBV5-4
CASSLARRGSTDTQYF
TGTGCCAGCAGCTTGGCCCGACGCGGTAGCACAGATACGCAGTATTTT
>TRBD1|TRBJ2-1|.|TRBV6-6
CASRSGQDLYNEQFF
TGTGCCAGCAGGTCCGGACAGGACCTCTACAATGAGCAGTTCTTC
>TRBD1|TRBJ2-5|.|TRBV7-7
CASSLAGGARQETQYF
TGTGCTAGCAGCTTAGCAGGGGGCGCGCGGCAAGAGACCCAGTACTTC
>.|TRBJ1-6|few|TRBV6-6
CASSYPEGDSPLHF
TGTGCCAGCAGTTACCCCGAAGGGGATTCACCCCTCCACTTT
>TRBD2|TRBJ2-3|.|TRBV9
CASSVAYGWTSGYTDTQYF
TGTGCCAGCAGCGTAGCGTATGGATGGACTAGCGGCTACACAGATACGCAGTATTTT
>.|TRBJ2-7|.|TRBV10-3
CAISESTGAARRTFFGEQYF
TGTGCCATCAGTGAGTCGACAGGCGCCGCCAGGAGGACTTTCTTCGGCGAGCAGTACTTC
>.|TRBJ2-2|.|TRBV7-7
CASSSARGSAGELFF
TGTGCCAGCAGCTCGGCTCGAGGGAGCGCCGGGGAGCTGTTTTTT
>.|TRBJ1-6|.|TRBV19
CASSVRIYNSPLHF
TGTGCCAGTAGTGTGCGGATCTATAATTCACCCCTCCACTTT
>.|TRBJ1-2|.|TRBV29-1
CSAPGGGYGYTF
TGCAGCGCTCCGGGTGGCGGCTATGGCTACACCTTC
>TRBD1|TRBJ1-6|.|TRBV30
CAWRDSFGTGSNNSPLHF
TGTGCCTGGAGAGATTCATTTGGGACAGGGTCAAATAATTCACCCCTCCACTTT
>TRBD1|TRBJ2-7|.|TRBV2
CASSEFAGTGVGQYF
TGTGCCAGCAGTGAATTTGCCGGGACAGGGGTGGGGCAGTACTTC
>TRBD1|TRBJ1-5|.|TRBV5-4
CASSLDRASNQPQHF
TGTGCCAGCAGCCTGGACAGGGCAAGCAATCAGCCCCAGCATTTT
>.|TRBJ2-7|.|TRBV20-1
CSADQDYEQYF
TGCAGTGCTGATCAGGACTACGAGCAGTACTTC
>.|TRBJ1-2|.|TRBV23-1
CASKRGGSGGYTF
TGCGCCAGCAAGAGGGGGGGAAGCGGTGGCTACACCTTC
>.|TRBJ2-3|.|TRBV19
CASSPQGSDTQYF
TGTGCCAGTAGTCCCCAGGGGTCAGATACGCAGTATTTT
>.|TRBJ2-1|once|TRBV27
CASSRDMYNEQFF
TGTGCCAGCAGCCGGGACATGTACAATGAGCAGTTCTTC
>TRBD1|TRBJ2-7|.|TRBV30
CAWSVYGTAYEQYF
TGTGCCTGGAGTGTATACGGGACAGCCTACGAGCAGTACTTC
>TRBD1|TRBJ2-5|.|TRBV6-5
CASSPDRIRETQYF
TGTGCCAGCAGCCCGGACAGGATTCGCGAGACCCAGTACTTC
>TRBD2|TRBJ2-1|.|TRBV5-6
CASSLKRGSYNEQFF
TGTGCCAGCAGCTTAAAGCGGGGCTCCTACAATGAGCAGTTCTTC
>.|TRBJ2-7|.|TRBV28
CASTGYNNYEQYF
TGTGCCAGTACAGGGTATAATAACTACGAGCAGTACTTC
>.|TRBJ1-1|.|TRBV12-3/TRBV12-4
CASSPTAGEAFF
TGTGCCAGCAGCCCGACAGCAGGTGAAGCTTTCTTT
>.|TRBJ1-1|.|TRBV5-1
CASSLEGAGMNTEAFF
TGCGCCAGCAGCTTGGAAGGCGCGGGCATGAACACTGAAGCTTTCTTT
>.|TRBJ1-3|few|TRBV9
CASSVQWNTIYF
TGTGCCAGCAGCGTTCAGTGGAACACCATATATTTT
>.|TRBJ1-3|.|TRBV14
CASSQRRSFSGNTIYF
TGTGCCAGCAGCCAAAGGAGGAGTTTCTCTGGAAACACCATATATTTT
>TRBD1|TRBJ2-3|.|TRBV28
CASSLPTGTTDTQYF
TGTGCCAGCAGTTTGCCGACAGGGACCACAGATACGCAGTATTTT
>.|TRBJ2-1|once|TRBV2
CASSVSPTNNEQFF
TGTGCCAGCAGTGTTAGTCCAACTAACAATGAGCAGTTCTTC
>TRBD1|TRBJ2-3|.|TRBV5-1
CASSLAPGQGIDTQYF
TGCGCCAGCAGCTTGGCCCCGGGACAGGGTATCGATACGCAGTATTTT
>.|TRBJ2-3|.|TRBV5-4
CASRAMLTDTQYF
TGTGCCAGCAGAGCCATGTTAACAGATACGCAGTATTTT
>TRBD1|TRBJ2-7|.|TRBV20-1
CSASGTGTGLIEQYF
TGCAGTGCTAGTGGGACCGGGACAGGACTAATCGAGCAGTACTTC
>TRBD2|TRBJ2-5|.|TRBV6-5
CASSYSFRGVAETQYF
TGTGCCAGCAGTTACTCCTTTCGGGGGGTCGCAGAGACCCAGTACTTC
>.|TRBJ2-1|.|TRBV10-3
CAISAQGEVNEQFF
TGTGCCATCAGTGCCCAGGGGGAGGTAAATGAGCAGTTCTTC
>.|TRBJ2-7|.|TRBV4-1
CASSHLPQGYEQYF
TGCGCCAGCAGCCATCTCCCCCAGGGGTACGAGCAGTACTTC
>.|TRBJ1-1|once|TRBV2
CASSLGVHTEAFF
TGTGCCAGCAGTTTGGGCGTCCACACTGAAGCTTTCTTT
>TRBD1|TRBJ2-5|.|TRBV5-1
CASSQGRGLRETQYF
TGCGCCAGCAGCCAGGGCAGGGGGCTTCGGGAGACCCAGTACTTC
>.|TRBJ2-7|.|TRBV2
CASSKGQLQNEQYF
TGTGCCAGCAGTAAGGGACAATTACAGAACGAGCAGTACTTC
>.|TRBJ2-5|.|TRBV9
CASRALSATLQETQYF
TGTGCCAGCAGAGCCCTTAGCGCTACGCTACAAGAGACCCAGTACTTC
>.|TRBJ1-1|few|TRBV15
CATSRDHRQGAFF
TGTGCCACCAGCAGAGATCATAGGCAGGGAGCTTTCTTT
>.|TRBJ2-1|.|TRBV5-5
CASSLVWGLEQFF
TGTGCCAGCAGCTTGGTTTGGGGGCTTGAGCAGTTCTTC
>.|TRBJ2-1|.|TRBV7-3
CASSSLGNEQFF
TGTGCCAGCAGCTCTCTCGGCAATGAGCAGTTCTTC
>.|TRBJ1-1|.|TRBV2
CASRVLNTEAFF
TGTGCCAGCCGGGTATTGAACACTGAAGCTTTCTTT
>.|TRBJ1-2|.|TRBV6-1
CASSEVLGDANYGYTF
TGTGCCAGCAGTGAAGTGTTAGGAGATGCTAACTATGGCTACACCTTC
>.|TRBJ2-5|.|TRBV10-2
CASSPGDQETQYF
TGCGCCAGCAGCCCAGGGGACCAAGAGACCCAGTACTTC
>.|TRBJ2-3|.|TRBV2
CASRPGLRATDTQYF
TGTGCCAGCAGGCCGGGACTCAGGGCAACAGATACGCAGTATTTT
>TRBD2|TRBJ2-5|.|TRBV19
CASRSSGGSPQETQYF
TGTGCCAGTAGGTCTAGCGGGGGGTCCCCACAAGAGACCCAGTACTTC
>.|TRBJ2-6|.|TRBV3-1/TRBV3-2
CASSQGVTGANVLTF
TGTGCCAGCAGCCAAGGAGTTACGGGGGCCAACGTCCTGACTTTC
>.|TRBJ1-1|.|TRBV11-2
CASSSLGQNTEAFF
TGTGCCAGCAGTTCCCTGGGACAGAACACTGAAGCTTTCTTT
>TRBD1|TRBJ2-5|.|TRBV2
CASRRQGHQETQYF
TGTGCCAGCAGGCGACAGGGGCACCAAGAGACCCAGTACTTC